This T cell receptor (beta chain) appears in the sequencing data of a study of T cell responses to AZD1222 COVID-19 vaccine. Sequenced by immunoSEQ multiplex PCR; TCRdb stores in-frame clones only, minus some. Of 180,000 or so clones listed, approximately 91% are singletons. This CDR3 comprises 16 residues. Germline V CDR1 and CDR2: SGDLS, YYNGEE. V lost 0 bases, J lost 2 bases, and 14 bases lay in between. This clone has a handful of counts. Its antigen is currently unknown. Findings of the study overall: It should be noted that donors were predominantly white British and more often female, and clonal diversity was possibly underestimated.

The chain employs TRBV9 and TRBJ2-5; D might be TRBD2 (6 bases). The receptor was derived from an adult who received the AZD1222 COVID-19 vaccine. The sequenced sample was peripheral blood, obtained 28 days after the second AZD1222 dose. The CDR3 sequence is CASSVVAGRRQETQYF. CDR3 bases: TGTGCCAGCAGCGTAGTGGCGGGGCGGAGACAAGAGACCCAGTACTTC. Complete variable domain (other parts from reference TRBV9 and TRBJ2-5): DSGVTQTPKHLITATGQRVTLRCSPRSGDLSVYWYQQSLDQGLQFLIQYYNGEERAKGNILERFSAQQFPDLHSELNLSSLELGDSALYFCASSVVAGRRQETQYFGPGTRLLVL.